This T cell receptor (beta chain) was sequenced for a study of cytomegalovirus exposure and HLA in healthy donors. For the study at large: The 120 validation repertoires and the 650 to 850 first-cohort repertoires shared a platform, a later analysis reported. The study's findings and limits: In vitro work confirmed that a few CMV-associated chains recognize CMV antigens.

The assay was immunoSEQ multiplex PCR, and TCRdb's table has in-frame clones only and misses some. The data contain under 150,000 clones, 80% to 90% of them singletons. On this clone: Its target is unknown.

The CDR3 is made up of 13 amino acids. Deletions cut 6 bases from V and 2 bases from J, with 10 bases between. Germline CDR1 MNHEY, CDR2 SVGAGI. Donors came from a validation cohort of some 110 subjects, distinct from the first 666-subject cohort. Specimen: PBMCs. This receptor was identified in a woman between 18 and 30 years old in good health and CMV-seropositive. The gene calls are TRBV6-5 and TRBJ1-2; D remains ambiguous. As DNA, the CDR3 is TGTGCCAGCAGCCTCACAGAAAACTATGGCTACACCTTC. It translates to CASSLTENYGYTF.